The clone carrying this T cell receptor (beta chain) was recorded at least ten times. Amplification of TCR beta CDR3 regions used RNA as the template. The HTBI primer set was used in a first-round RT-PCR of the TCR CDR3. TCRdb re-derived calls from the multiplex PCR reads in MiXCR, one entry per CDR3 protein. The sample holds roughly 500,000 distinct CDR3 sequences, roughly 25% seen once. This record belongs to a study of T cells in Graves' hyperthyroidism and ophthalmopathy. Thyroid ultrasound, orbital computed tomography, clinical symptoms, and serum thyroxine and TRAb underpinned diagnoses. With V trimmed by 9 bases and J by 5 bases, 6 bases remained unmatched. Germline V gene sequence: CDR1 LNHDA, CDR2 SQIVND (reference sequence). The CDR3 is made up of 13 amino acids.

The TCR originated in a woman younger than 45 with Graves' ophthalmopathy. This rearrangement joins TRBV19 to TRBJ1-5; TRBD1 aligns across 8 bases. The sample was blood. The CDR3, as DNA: TGTGCCAGCTCTGACAGGGGCCATCAGCCCCAGCATTTT. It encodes CASSDRGHQPQHF.